The 25 T cell receptor beta chains below were found in one sample sequenced in a study of T cell changes during pregnancy in multiple sclerosis. Only in-frame clones appear in the TCRdb table, and some are missing; sequencing was by immunoSEQ multiplex PCR. The repertoire has tens of thousands of clones, 88% of them found once; the top ten carry roughly 4.9%. The specimen was peripheral blood, collected in the first trimester of pregnancy. Source of these receptors: a female donor in good health, enrolled as a control in a pregnancy study.

This chain connects TRBV29-1 to TRBJ1-2, with unresolved D. CDR1 and CDR2 from the germline V gene are SQVTM and ANQGSEA. V was pared by 2 bases and J by 1 base, with 11 bases between. The CDR3 contains 14 residues. The CDR3 region is CSVESSTDNYGYTF. The CDR3 coding sequence is TGCAGCGTTGAAAGTTCTACAGATAACTATGGCTACACCTTC.

V usage is TRBV9 and J usage is TRBJ1-3; the match to TRBD1 covers 7 bases. Trimming removed 0 bases from V and 3 bases from J; junction bases left unmatched: 6. Germline loops: CDR1 SGDLS, CDR2 YYNGEE. There are 16 residues in the CDR3. The CDR3 spells CASSVGQGVGGNTIYF. CDR3 nucleotides: TGTGCCAGCAGCGTAGGCCAGGGGGTTGGTGGAAACACCATATATTTT. The full variable domain, with the rest looked up from reference TRBV9 and TRBJ1-3, is DSGVTQTPKHLITATGQRVTLRCSPRSGDLSVYWYQQSLDQGLQFLIQYYNGEERAKGNILERFSAQQFPDLHSELNLSSLELGDSALYFCASSVGQGVGGNTIYFGEGSWLTVV.

This sequence joins TRBV27 and TRBJ2-7; D perhaps matches TRBD2 (6 bases). The CDR3 contains 11 residues. CDR1 is MNHEY, CDR2 SMNVEV, per germline (reference sequence). Deletions cut 3 bases from V and 11 bases from J, with 11 bases between. The CDR3 sequence: CASSLPPGEYF. Written as DNA, the CDR3 is TGTGCCAGCAGTTTGCCACCGGGGGAGTACTTC.

The chain recombines TRBV30 with TRBJ1-6; 11 bases are a match to TRBD1. V shed 3 bases, J shed 1 base, and the junction held 5 bases outside the gene matches. This CDR3 region has 17 residues. CDR1 and CDR2 (germline): GTSNPN, SVGIG (reference sequence). CDR3 sequence reads: CAWSAGTGGSYNSPLHF. The CDR3 coding sequence is TGTGCCTGGAGCGCCGGGACAGGGGGATCCTATAATTCACCCCTCCACTTT.

This chain links TRBV4-3 with TRBJ2-6; a possible D gene is TRBD1 (5 bases). The CDR3 runs to 16 residues. In germline, CDR1 is LGHNA, CDR2 YSLEER. Trimming removed 0 bases from V and 2 bases from J, with 8 bases in between. The CDR3 region is CASSQDPRAGANVLTF. Written as DNA, the CDR3 is TGCGCCAGCAGCCAAGACCCCAGGGCTGGGGCCAACGTCCTGACTTTC.

The J gene is TRBJ2-1, the V gene TRBV6-4, with 12 bases that match TRBD2. Trimming cost V 6 bases and J 5 bases; bases outside gene matches: 5. Germline lookup yields CDR1 MRHNA and CDR2 SNTAGT. The CDR3 loop spans 15 amino acids. CDR3 region: CASRATSGSHNEQFF. In DNA, the CDR3 is TGTGCCAGCAGAGCGACTAGCGGGAGCCACAATGAGCAGTTCTTC.

The chain uses TRBV27 and TRBJ2-4; tentatively, D is TRBD1 (6 bases). Germline assignment: CDR1 MNHEY and CDR2 SMNVEV (reference sequence). V shed 4 bases and J shed 0 bases, with 10 bases lying between them. CDR3 length: 15 amino acids. CDR3 amino acids: CASSSTGIAKNIQYF. For the CDR3, the DNA is TGTGCCAGCAGTTCGACAGGAATAGCCAAAAACATTCAGTACTTC.

CDR3 protein: CASGLPLRSNTEAFF. CDR3 nucleotide sequence: TGTGCCAGCGGACTCCCATTGAGGTCGAACACTGAAGCTTTCTTT. The chain has TRBV28 and TRBJ1-1; D is uncertain. Germline CDR1 reads MDHEN; CDR2 reads SYDVKM. The V gene lost 8 bases and the J gene lost 1 base, with 17 bases spanning the gap. This CDR3 spans 15 amino acids. The entire variable domain, with the rest obtained from reference TRBV28 and TRBJ1-1, is as follows: DVKVTQSSRYLVKRTGEKVFLECVQDMDHENMFWYRQDPGLGLRLIYFSYDVKMKEKGDIPEGYSVSREKKERFSLILESASTNQTSMYLCASGLPLRSNTEAFFGQGTRLTVV.

The V gene is TRBV9, the J gene TRBJ1-5; D is perhaps TRBD1 (5 bases). CDR1 is SGDLS, CDR2 YYNGEE, per germline. V was trimmed by 2 bases and J by 4 bases, leaving 16 bases between them. This CDR3 spans 16 amino acids. CDR3 residues: CASSVPVSRGNQPQHF. The CDR3 nucleotides read TGTGCCAGCAGCGTCCCGGTTAGCCGGGGGAATCAGCCCCAGCATTTT.

This clone was seen just once. The chain uses TRBV7-6 and TRBJ2-1; a weak D match, TRBD1 (6 bases). The germline V gene has CDR1 SGHVS and CDR2 FNYEAQ. The CDR3 totals 16 residues. The V end lost 6 bases, the J end lost 6 bases, and 21 bases lay between the germline ends. The CDR3 protein is CASRPIRGVRSNEQFF. The CDR3, as DNA: TGTGCCAGCAGACCAATCAGGGGTGTTAGAAGCAATGAGCAGTTCTTC.

V gene TRBV19 combines with J gene TRBJ1-1; 8 nucleotides align to TRBD1. V trimming: 6 bases; J trimming: 3 bases; junction bases outside the gene matches: 15. Germline CDR1 LNHDA, CDR2 SQIVND (reference sequence). This CDR3 spans 17 amino acids. The CDR3 protein is CASSPRQGRRGDTEAFF. Here the CDR3 DNA reads TGTGCCAGTAGCCCCCGACAGGGGCGAAGAGGGGACACTGAAGCTTTCTTT. The entire variable domain, with the rest obtained from reference TRBV19 and TRBJ1-1, is as follows: DGGITQSPKYLFRKEGQNVTLSCEQNLNHDAMYWYRQDPGQGLRLIYYSQIVNDFQKGDIAEGYSVSREKKESFPLTVTSAQKNPTAFYLCASSPRQGRRGDTEAFFGQGTRLTVV.

A single count supports this clone. The V and J genes are TRBV6-5 and TRBJ2-7; TRBD2 might be the D (5 bases). This CDR3 contains 14 residues. Germline CDR1 is MNHEY and CDR2 is SVGAGI. The V and J ends lost 1 base and 3 bases respectively, with 10 bases between them. The CDR3 nucleotides read TGTGCCAGCAGTTACTATGCTAGCAGCTACGAGCAGTACTTC. Amino acid sequence: CASSYYASSYEQYF.

The V call is TRBV9, the J call TRBJ1-3; D gene ambiguous. The CDR3 is 17 amino acids. Germline V gene sequence: CDR1 SGDLS, CDR2 YYNGEE. With 0 bases removed from V and 2 bases from J, the gap between germline ends came to 15 bases. The CDR3, as DNA: TGTGCCAGCAGCGTAGGTCGAGGAGACCGCGCTGGAAACACCATATATTTT. Amino acids: CASSVGRGDRAGNTIYF.

The chain links TRBV7-2 to TRBJ2-7; TRBD2 matches at 7 bases. CDR1 is SGHTA and CDR2 is FQGNSA in the germline V gene. The CDR3 consists of 15 residues. V dropped 4 bases and J dropped 2; count of bases not matched to a gene: 8. The CDR3 sequence: CASSWRGTEPYEQYF. As DNA, the CDR3 is TGTGCCAGCAGCTGGCGGGGGACCGAGCCCTACGAGCAGTACTTC.

This clone was detected many times. The gene calls are TRBV5-1 and TRBJ1-1; 8 nucleotides align to TRBD1. This CDR3 comprises 15 residues. The V gene's germline CDR1 is SGHRS and CDR2 YFSETQ. The ends lost 1 base at V and 1 base at J; junction bases unmatched: 3. The DNA for the CDR3 is TGCGCCAGCAGCTTGCGCGGACAGGGGAACACTGAAGCTTTCTTT. Protein sequence: CASSLRGQGNTEAFF.

This chain uses TRBV2 with TRBJ2-7; the D is unclear. This CDR3 has 14 amino acids. The germline gives CDR1 SNHLY, CDR2 FYNNEI. Trimming shortened V by 3 bases and J by 3 bases, and 12 bases separated the two germline ends. The CDR3 coding sequence is TGTGCCAGCAGTGATTCTCTAAGCCGCTACGAGCAGTACTTC. Protein product: CASSDSLSRYEQYF.

The genes are TRBV27 and TRBJ1-2; TRBD1 might be the D (6 bases). This CDR3 has 16 amino acids. The germline V gene has CDR1 MNHEY and CDR2 SMNVEV (reference sequence). Trimming took off 0 bases at V and 4 bases at J, with 15 bases between the two ends. The CDR3 is CASSLSQGELFYGYTF. In nucleotides, the CDR3 is TGTGCCAGCAGTTTATCACAGGGAGAGTTGTTCTATGGCTACACCTTC.

This chain uses TRBV27 with TRBJ2-5; D may be TRBD2 (6 bases). The V and J ends lost 3 bases and 5 bases respectively, with 19 bases between them. CDR1 is MNHEY and CDR2 is SMNVEV in the germline V gene (reference sequence). CDR3 size: 16 residues. CDR3 amino acids: CASSFGTPIDVETQYF. In nucleotides, the CDR3 is TGTGCCAGCAGTTTCGGGACTCCTATTGATGTGGAGACCCAGTACTTC.

The CDR3 DNA sequence: TGTGCCAGCAGCTTTCCCCTAGCGGACCCCACAGATACGCAGTATTTT. Protein: CASSFPLADPTDTQYF. This rearrangement joins TRBV7-9 to TRBJ2-3; 7 bases are shared with TRBD2. Germline V gives CDR1 SEHNR, CDR2 FQNEAQ (reference sequence). J was trimmed by 2 bases and V by 3 bases; bases with no gene match: 8. The CDR3 contains 16 residues.

V is TRBV7-2 and J is TRBJ2-5, with 12 positions matching TRBD2. With V trimmed by 8 bases and J by 1 base, 8 bases remained unmatched. This CDR3 region has 16 residues. The germline V gene encodes CDR1 SGHTA and CDR2 FQGNSA. In DNA form, the CDR3 reads TGTGCCAGCCGCAGTCCGGGACTAGCGGGCCAAGAGACCCAGTACTTC. Encoded protein: CASRSPGLAGQETQYF.

The V gene is TRBV29-1, the J gene TRBJ2-1, with D possibly TRBD2 on 6 matching bases. Trimming took off 4 bases at V and 9 bases at J, with 16 bases between the two ends. Germline V lookup: CDR1 SQVTM, CDR2 ANQGSEA. CDR3 length: 13 amino acids. Here the CDR3 reads CSVARLGLGEQFF. The CDR3 DNA is TGCAGCGTTGCTCGACTAGGCCTAGGTGAGCAGTTCTTC.

V is TRBV7-3 and J is TRBJ2-3; D call uncertain. Looked up from germline, CDR1 is SGHTA and CDR2 is FQGTGA. The V end was cut by 5 bases, the J end by 6 bases, with 18 bases between. The length of the CDR3 is 15 residues. CDR3 in DNA: TGTGCCAGCAGCCAAGCACGGGTTGTAGGCGATACGCAGTATTTT. The encoded protein is CASSQARVVGDTQYF. Using reference TRBV7-3 and TRBJ2-3 for the parts outside the CDR3, the full variable domain is GAGVSQTPSNKVTEKGKYVELRCDPISGHTALYWYRQSLGQGPEFLIYFQGTGAADDSGLPNDRFFAVRPEGSVSTLKIQRTERGDSAVYLCASSQARVVGDTQYFGPGTRLTVL.

The chain combines TRBV6-1 with TRBJ2-3; tentative D call: TRBD2 (6 bases). Germline CDR1 reads MNHNS; CDR2 reads SASEGT. The CDR3 spans 15 residues. V lost 5 bases, J lost 0 bases, and 12 bases lay in between. The CDR3 reads CASSRDFTSTDTQYF. The CDR3 DNA reads as TGTGCCAGCAGTCGGGACTTTACTAGCACAGATACGCAGTATTTT.

The CDR3 sequence is CASSQPSGDSYNEQFF. In nucleotides, the CDR3 is TGCGCCAGCAGCCAACCCAGCGGGGACTCCTACAATGAGCAGTTCTTC. The rearrangement links TRBV4-1 to TRBJ2-1; 7 bases fit TRBD2. CDR1 MGHRA and CDR2 YSYEKL come from the germline V gene. The V and J ends lost 2 bases and 0 bases, in that order; junction bases with no gene match: 4. The CDR3 has 16 residues.

This chain connects TRBV9 to TRBJ2-5, with 7 bases identical to TRBD2. V was pared by 0 bases and J by 2 bases, with 7 bases of the junction left unmatched. Germline CDR1 and CDR2: SGDLS and YYNGEE. The CDR3 loop spans 16 amino acids. CDR3 amino acids: CASSVDPAGRQETQYF. CDR3 DNA: TGTGCCAGCAGCGTAGATCCAGCGGGGCGACAAGAGACCCAGTACTTC.